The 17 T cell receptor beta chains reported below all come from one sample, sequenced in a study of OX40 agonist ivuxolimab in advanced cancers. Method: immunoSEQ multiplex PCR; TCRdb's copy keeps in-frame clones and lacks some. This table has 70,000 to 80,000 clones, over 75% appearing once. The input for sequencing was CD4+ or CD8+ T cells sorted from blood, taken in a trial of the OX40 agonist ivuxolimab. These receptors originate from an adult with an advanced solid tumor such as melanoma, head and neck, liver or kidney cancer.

DNA for the CDR3: TGCGCCAGCAGCTTGGAGGGGGCGCAGGGGGGCTACACCTTC. Its protein product is CASSLEGAQGGYTF. The chain combines TRBV5-1 with TRBJ1-2, with 7 bases lining up with TRBD1. CDR1 SGHRS and CDR2 YFSETQ come from the germline V gene. The CDR3 has 14 residues. The J segment lost 8 bases and the V segment lost 0 bases, leaving 7 bases of the junction unmatched.

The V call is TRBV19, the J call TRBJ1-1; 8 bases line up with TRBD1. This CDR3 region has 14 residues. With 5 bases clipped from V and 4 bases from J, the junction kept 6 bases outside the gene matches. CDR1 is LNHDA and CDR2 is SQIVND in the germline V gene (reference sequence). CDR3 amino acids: CASSLTGGSTEAFF. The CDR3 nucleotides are TGTGCCAGTAGTCTAACAGGGGGGAGCACTGAAGCTTTCTTT.

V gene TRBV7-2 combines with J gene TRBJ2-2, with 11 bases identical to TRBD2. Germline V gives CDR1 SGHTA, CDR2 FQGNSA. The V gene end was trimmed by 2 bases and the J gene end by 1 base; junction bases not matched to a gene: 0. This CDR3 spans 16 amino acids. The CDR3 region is CASSLTSGGNTGELFF. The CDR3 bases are TGTGCCAGCAGCTTAACTAGCGGGGGGAACACCGGGGAGCTGTTTTTT.

Here the CDR3 DNA reads TGTGCCAGCAGCTTTTCGGCCCAAGAGACCCAGTACTTC. Translation gives CASSFSAQETQYF. The V call is TRBV7-2, the J call TRBJ2-5, with unresolved D. The V gene's germline CDR1 is SGHTA and CDR2 FQGNSA. This CDR3 is built from 13 residues. V gave up 3 bases and J gave up 1 base, with 6 bases separating them.

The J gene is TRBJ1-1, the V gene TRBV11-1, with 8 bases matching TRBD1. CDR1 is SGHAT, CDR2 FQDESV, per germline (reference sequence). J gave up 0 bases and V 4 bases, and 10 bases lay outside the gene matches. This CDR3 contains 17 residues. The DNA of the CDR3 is TGTGCCAGCAGCTCGGGGACAGGCAGGACCTTGAACACTGAAGCTTTCTTT. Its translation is CASSSGTGRTLNTEAFF.

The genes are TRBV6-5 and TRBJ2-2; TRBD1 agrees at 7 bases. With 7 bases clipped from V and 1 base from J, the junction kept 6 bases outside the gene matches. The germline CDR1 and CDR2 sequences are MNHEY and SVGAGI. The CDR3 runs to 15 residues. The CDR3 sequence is CASTRGRENTGELFF. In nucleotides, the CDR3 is TGTGCCAGCACTAGGGGGCGCGAGAACACCGGGGAGCTGTTTTTT.

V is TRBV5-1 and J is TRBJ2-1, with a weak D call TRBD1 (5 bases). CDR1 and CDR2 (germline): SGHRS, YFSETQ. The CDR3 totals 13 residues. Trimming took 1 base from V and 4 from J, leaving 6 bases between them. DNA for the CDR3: TGCGCCAGCAGCTTGTCAGGGTACAATGAGCAGTTCTTC. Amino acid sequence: CASSLSGYNEQFF.

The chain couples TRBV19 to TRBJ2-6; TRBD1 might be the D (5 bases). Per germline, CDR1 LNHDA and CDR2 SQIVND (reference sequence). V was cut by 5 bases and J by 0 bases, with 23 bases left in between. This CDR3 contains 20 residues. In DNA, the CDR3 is TGTGCCAGTAGTCCCTTGCGAAAGGGGCTAACCGGCTCTGGGGCCAACGTCCTGACTTTC. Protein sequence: CASSPLRKGLTGSGANVLTF. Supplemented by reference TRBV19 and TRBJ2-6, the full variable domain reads DGGITQSPKYLFRKEGQNVTLSCEQNLNHDAMYWYRQDPGQGLRLIYYSQIVNDFQKGDIAEGYSVSREKKESFPLTVTSAQKNPTAFYLCASSPLRKGLTGSGANVLTFGAGSRLTVL.

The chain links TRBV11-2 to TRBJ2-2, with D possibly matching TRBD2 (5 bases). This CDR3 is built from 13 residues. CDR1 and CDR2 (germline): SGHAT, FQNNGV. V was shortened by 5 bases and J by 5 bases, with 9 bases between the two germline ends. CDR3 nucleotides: TGTGCCAGCAGCCATGACTATACCGGGGAGCTGTTTTTT. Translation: CASSHDYTGELFF.

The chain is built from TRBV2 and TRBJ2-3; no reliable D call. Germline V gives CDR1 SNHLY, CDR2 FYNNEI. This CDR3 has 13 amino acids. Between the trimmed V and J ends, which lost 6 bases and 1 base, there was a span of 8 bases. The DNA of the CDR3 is TGTGCCAGCAGGGTCGACGGCACAGATACGCAGTATTTT. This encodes CASRVDGTDTQYF.

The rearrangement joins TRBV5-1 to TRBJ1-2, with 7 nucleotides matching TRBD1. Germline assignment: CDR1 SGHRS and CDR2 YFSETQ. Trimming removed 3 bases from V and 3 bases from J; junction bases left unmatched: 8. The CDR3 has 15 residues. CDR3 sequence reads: CASSSTGIPYYGYTF. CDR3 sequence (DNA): TGCGCCAGCAGCTCGACAGGGATCCCCTACTATGGCTACACCTTC.

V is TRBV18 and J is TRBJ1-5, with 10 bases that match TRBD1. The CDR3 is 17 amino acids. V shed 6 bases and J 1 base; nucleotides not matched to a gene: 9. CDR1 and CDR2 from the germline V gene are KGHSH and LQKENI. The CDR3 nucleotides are TGTGCCAGCTCCGCCAGGGGACAGGGGAGCAGCAATCAGCCCCAGCATTTT. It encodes CASSARGQGSSNQPQHF.

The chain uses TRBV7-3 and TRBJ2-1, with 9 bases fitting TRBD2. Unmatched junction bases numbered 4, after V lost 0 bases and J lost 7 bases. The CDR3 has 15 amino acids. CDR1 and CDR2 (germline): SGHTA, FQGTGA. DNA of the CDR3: TGTGCCAGCAGCTTAACTCTAGCGGGGCTTAATGAGCAGTTCTTC. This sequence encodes CASSLTLAGLNEQFF.

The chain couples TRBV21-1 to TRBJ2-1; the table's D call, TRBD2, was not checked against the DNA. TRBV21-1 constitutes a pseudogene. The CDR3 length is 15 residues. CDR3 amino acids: CASSKVGTDYNEQFF. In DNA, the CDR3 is TGTGCCAGCAGCAAAGTTGGGACTGACTACAATGAGCAGTTCTTC.

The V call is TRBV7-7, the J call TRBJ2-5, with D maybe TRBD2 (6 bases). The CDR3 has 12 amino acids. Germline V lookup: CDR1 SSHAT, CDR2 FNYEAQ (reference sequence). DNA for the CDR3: TGTGCTAGCGGCGACACCCAAGAGACCCAGTACTTC. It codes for CASGDTQETQYF.

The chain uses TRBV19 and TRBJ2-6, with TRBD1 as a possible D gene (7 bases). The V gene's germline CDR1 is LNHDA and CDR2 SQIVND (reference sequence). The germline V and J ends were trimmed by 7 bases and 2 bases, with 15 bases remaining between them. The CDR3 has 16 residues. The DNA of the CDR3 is TGTGCCAGTAAACAGGGGAGGTGGGCTGGGGCCAACGTCCTGACTTTC. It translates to CASKQGRWAGANVLTF.

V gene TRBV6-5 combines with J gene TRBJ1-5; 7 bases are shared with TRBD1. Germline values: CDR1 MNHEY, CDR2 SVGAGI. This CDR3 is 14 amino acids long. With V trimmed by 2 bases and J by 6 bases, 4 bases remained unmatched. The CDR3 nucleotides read TGTGCCAGCAGTTACAGGGGGCTCGGTCAGCCCCAGCATTTT. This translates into CASSYRGLGQPQHF.